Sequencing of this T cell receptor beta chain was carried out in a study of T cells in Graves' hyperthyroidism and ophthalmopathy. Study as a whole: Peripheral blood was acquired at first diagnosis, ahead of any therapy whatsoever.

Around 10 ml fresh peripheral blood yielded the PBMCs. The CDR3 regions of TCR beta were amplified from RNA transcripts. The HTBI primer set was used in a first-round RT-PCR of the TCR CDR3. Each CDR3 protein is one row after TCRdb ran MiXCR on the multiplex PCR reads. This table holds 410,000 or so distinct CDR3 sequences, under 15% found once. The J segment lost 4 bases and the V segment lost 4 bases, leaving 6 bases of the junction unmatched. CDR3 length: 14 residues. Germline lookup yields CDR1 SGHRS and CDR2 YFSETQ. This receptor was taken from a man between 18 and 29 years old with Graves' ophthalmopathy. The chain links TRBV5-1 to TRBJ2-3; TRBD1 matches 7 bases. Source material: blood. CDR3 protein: CASSPAQGADTQYF. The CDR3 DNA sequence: TGCGCCAGCAGCCCCGCGCAGGGGGCAGATACGCAGTATTTT.